This T cell receptor beta chain was identified during a study of cytomegalovirus exposure and HLA in healthy donors. Study-level information: There were around 100 million unique TCR beta sequences, drawn from 200 million or so T cells, in an earlier analysis. Study-level points and caveats: Later analysis reportedly placed an Asian-associated ancestry cluster below the roughly 680-donor mean in N-insertions. In a later analysis, around 18,000 TCR beta sequences were associated with HLA alleles at 0.05 false discovery rate.

To note about this clone: The antigen is not known. One end of the junction is discordant with germline, which a read error may explain.

Per germline, CDR1 SEHNR and CDR2 FQNEAQ (reference sequence). This CDR3 has 14 residues. Primers: 60 Vbeta forward and 13 Jbeta reverse. Sequencing was performed with immunoSEQ multiplex PCR; in TCRdb, only in-frame clones are kept and a portion is missing. Among about 130,000 clones, approximately 80% were seen once, and the ten largest hold roughly 13%. The sequencing input was PBMCs. The V call is TRBV7-9, the J call TRBJ1-1, with TRBD1 matching 7 bases. This receptor was obtained from a woman aged 40 to 50 in good health and CMV-seropositive. CDR3 DNA sequence: TGTTCCAGCAGCGCAGGGGGACGAGGAACTGAAGCTTTCTTT. Its protein is CSSSAGGRGTEAFF. The variable domain in full, with the rest retrieved from reference TRBV7-9 and TRBJ1-1, is DTGVSQNPRHKITKRGQNVTFRCDPISEHNRLYWYRQTLGQGPEFLTYFQNEAQLEKSRLLSDRFSAERPKGSFSTLEIQRTEQGDSAMYLCSSSAGGRGTEAFFGQGTRLTVV.